This T cell receptor beta chain was retrieved from a study of CXCR3-negative and CXCR3-positive naive CD8 T cells. Study findings and constraints: Naive cells that were CXCR3-negative or CXCR3-positive used TRBV-TRBJ genes alike, while memory cells diverged. Against CXCR3-negative naive cells, CXCR3-positive naive cells showed more hydrophobic TRB CDR3s.

Every CD8+ subset sample held approximately 320,000 flow-sorted cells, done in triplicate. Naive CD8+ T cells were CD45RO-CCR7+CD27+CD95-. Comment on this clonotype: Its specificity is unknown.

CDR1 and CDR2 from the germline V gene are SGHNT and YYREEE (reference sequence). The CDR3 covers 16 residues. Each TRB cDNA library was prepared by 5' RACE (with UMI labels). TCRdb reanalyzed the 5' RACE reads and collapses them to one entry per CDR3 protein, without DNA. The sample table sets out 130,000 to 150,000 distinct CDR3 sequences. This clonotype originated in a human donor in good health. Some clones in this sample may be carry-over from other donors' samples. Input material: naive CXCR3+ CD8+ T cells from blood. Subset given: CD45RO-CCR7+CD27+CD95- naive CD8+ T cells expressing CXCR3 (TNR3+). The chain carries TRBV5-4 and TRBJ2-2; TCRdb's D call, TRBD1, is unchecked because there is no DNA. The CDR3 sequence: CASSLRDRANTGELFF.